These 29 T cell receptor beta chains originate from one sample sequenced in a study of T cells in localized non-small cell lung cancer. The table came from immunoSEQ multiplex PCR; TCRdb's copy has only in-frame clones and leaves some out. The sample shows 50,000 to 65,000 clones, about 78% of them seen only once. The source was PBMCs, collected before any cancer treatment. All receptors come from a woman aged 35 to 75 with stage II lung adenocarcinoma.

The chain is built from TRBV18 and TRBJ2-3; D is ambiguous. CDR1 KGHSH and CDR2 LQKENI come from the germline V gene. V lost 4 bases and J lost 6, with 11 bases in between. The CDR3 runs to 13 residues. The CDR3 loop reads CASSRLQGDTQYF. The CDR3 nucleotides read TGTGCCAGCTCACGGCTCCAAGGGGATACGCAGTATTTT.

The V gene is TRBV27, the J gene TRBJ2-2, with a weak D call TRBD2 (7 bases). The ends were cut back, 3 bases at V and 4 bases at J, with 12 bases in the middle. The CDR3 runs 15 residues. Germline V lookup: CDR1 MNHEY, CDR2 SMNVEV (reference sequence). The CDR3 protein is CASSLGGLLTGELFF. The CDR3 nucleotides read TGTGCCAGCAGTTTGGGGGGGCTCCTCACCGGGGAGCTGTTTTTT.

The CDR3 sequence is CASSPPGTRSQETQYF. Here the CDR3 DNA reads TGTGCCAGCTCACCACCGGGAACAAGGTCACAAGAGACCCAGTACTTC. V gene TRBV18 combines with J gene TRBJ2-5, with no clear D. The CDR3 is made up of 16 amino acids. Trimming pared 0 bases from V and 2 bases from J, leaving 13 bases between. Germline assignment: CDR1 KGHSH and CDR2 LQKENI.

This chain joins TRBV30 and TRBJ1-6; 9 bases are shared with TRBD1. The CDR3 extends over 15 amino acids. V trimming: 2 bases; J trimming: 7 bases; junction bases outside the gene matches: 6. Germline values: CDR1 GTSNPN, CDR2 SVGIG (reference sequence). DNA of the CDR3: TGTGCCTGGAGTTTACGGGGACAGGGAAATTCACCCCTCCACTTT. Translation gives CAWSLRGQGNSPLHF.

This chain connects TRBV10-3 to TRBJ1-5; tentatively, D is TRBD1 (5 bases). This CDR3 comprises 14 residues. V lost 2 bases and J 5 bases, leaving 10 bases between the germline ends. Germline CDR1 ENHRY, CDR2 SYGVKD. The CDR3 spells CAISEGAEHQPQHF. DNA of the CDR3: TGTGCCATCAGTGAGGGGGCTGAGCATCAGCCCCAGCATTTT.

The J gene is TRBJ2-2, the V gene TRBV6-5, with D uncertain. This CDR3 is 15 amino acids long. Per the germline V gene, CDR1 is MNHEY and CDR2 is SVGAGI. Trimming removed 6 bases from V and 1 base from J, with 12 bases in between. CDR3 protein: CASRRTVKNTGELFF. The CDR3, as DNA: TGTGCCAGCAGACGGACGGTTAAGAACACCGGGGAGCTGTTTTTT.

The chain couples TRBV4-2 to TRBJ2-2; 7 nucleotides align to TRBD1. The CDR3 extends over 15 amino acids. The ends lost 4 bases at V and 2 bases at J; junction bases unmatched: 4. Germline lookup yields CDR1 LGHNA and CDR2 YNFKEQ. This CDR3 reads CASSRGQLNTGELFF. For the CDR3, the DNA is TGTGCCAGCAGCCGGGGACAGTTAAACACCGGGGAGCTGTTTTTT.

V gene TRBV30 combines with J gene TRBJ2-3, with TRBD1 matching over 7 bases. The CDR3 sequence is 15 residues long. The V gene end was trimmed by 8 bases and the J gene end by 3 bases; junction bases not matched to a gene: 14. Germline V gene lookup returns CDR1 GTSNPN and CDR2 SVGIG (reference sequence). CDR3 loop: CAATGTAKRTDTQYF. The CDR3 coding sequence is TGTGCCGCTACTGGGACAGCGAAGAGGACAGATACGCAGTATTTT. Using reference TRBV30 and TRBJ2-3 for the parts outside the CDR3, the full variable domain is SQTIHQWPATLVQPVGSPLSLECTVEGTSNPNLYWYRQAAGRGLQLLFYSVGIGQISSEVPQNLSASRPQDRQFILSSKKLLLSDSGFYLCAATGTAKRTDTQYFGPGTRLTVL.

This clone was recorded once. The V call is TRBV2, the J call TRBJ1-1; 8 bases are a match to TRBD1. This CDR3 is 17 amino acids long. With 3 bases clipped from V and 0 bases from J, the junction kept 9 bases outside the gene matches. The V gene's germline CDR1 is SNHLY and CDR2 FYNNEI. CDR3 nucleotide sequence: TGTGCCAGCAGTGACGTGACAGGGGCGAACATGAACACTGAAGCTTTCTTT. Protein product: CASSDVTGANMNTEAFF.

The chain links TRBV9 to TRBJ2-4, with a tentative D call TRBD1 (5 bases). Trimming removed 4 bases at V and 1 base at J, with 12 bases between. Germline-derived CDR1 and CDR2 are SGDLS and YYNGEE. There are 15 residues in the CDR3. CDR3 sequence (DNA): TGTGCCAGCAGCCCCCCAGGGCCGGCCAAAAACATTCAGTACTTC. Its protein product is CASSPPGPAKNIQYF.

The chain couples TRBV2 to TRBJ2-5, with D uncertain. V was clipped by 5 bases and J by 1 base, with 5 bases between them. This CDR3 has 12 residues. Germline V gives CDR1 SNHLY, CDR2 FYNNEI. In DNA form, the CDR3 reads TGTGCCAGCAGTCCGGGCCAAGAGACCCAGTACTTC. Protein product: CASSPGQETQYF.

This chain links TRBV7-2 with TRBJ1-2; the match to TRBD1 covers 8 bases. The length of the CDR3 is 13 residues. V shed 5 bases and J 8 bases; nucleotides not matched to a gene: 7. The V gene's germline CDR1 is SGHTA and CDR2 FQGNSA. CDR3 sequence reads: CASSITGGRGYTF. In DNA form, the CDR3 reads TGTGCCAGCAGCATTACAGGGGGACGAGGCTACACCTTC.

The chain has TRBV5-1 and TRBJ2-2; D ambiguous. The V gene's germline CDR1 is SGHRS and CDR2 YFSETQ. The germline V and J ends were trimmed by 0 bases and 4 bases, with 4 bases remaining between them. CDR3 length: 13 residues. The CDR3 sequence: CASSLAVTGELFF. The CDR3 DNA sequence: TGCGCCAGCAGCTTGGCAGTCACCGGGGAGCTGTTTTTT.

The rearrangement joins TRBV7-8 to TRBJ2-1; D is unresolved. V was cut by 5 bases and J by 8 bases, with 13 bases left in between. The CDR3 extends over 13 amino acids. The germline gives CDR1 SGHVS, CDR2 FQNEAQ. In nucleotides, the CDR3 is TGTGCCAGCAGCCCCGCTCGGGTGGATGAGCAGTTCTTC. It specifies CASSPARVDEQFF.

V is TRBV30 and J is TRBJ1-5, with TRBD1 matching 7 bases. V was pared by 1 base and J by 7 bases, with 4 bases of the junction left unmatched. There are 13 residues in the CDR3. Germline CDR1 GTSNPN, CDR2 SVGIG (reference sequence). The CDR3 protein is CAWSEQGHQPQHF. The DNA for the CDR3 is TGTGCCTGGAGTGAACAGGGGCACCAGCCCCAGCATTTT.

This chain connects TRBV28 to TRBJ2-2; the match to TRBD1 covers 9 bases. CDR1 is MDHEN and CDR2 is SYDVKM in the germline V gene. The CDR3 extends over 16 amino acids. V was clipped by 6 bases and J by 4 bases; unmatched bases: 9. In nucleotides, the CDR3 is TGTGCCAGCAGCTCCGGGACAGGGTCGGGCACCGGGGAGCTGTTTTTT. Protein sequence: CASSSGTGSGTGELFF.

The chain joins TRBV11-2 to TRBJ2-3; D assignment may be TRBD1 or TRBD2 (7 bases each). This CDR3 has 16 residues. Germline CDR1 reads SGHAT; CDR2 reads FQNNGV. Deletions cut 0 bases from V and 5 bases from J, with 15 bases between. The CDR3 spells CASSLEGGGGGDTQYF. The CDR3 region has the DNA TGTGCCAGCAGCTTAGAAGGGGGCGGCGGGGGAGATACGCAGTATTTT.

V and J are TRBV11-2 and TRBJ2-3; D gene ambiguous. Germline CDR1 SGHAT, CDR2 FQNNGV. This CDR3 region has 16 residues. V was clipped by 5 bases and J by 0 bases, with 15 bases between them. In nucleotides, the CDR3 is TGTGCCAGCAGCCAGCAGGCTATCTCTAGCACAGATACGCAGTATTTT. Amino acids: CASSQQAISSTDTQYF.

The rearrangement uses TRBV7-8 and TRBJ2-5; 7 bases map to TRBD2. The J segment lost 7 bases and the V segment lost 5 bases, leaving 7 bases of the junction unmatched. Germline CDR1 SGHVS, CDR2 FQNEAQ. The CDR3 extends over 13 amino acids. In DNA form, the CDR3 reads TGTGCCAGCAGCACCAGCGGGGTTGTGACCCAGTACTTC. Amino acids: CASSTSGVVTQYF.

CDR3 DNA sequence: TGTGCCAGCAGTCCTCTGGGATTGGGGGGCGCCGGGAATCAGCCCCAGCATTTT. Protein sequence: CASSPLGLGGAGNQPQHF. The rearrangement joins TRBV27 to TRBJ1-5; perhaps TRBD1 as D (6 bases). The length of the CDR3 is 18 residues. The V end was cut by 5 bases, the J end by 4 bases, with 24 bases between. Germline V gene lookup returns CDR1 MNHEY and CDR2 SMNVEV (reference sequence).

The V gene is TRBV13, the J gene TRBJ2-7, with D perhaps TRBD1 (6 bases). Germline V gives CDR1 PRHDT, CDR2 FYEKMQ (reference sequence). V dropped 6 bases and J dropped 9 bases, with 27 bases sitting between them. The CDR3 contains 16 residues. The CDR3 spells CASSYRVAGARGLQYF. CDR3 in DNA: TGTGCCAGCAGTTATAGGGTTGCAGGGGCAAGAGGGTTGCAGTACTTC.

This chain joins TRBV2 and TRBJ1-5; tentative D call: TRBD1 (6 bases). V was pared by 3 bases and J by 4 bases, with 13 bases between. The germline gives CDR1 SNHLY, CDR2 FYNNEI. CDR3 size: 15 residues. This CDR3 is CASSETRTVNQPQHF. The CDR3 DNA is TGTGCCAGCAGTGAGACCCGGACAGTTAATCAGCCCCAGCATTTT.

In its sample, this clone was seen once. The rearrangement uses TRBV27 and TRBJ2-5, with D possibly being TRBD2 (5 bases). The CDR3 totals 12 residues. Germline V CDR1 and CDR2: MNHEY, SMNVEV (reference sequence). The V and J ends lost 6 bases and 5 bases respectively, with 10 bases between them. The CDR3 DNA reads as TGTGCCAGCAGGTCCACGGGGGAGACCCAGTACTTC. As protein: CASRSTGETQYF.

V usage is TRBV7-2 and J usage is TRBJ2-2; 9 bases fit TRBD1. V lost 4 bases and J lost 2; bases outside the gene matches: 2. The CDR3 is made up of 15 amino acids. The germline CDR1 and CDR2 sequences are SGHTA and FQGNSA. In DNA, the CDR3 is TGTGCCAGCAGCTGGGGACAGGGAAACACCGGGGAGCTGTTTTTT. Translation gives CASSWGQGNTGELFF.

The CDR3 here is CASSLERVGNQPQHF. Written as DNA, the CDR3 is TGTGCCAGCAGTTTAGAAAGGGTGGGGAATCAGCCCCAGCATTTT. The chain links TRBV28 to TRBJ1-5, with D hard to call. The V gene's germline CDR1 is MDHEN and CDR2 SYDVKM. Trimming left V 2 bases short and J 4 bases short, with 12 bases between. CDR3 length: 15 residues.

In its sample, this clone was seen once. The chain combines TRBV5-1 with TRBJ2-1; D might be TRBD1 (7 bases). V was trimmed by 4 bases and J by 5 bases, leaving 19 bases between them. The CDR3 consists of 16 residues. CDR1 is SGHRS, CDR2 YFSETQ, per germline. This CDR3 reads CASSARGALANNEQFF. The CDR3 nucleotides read TGCGCCAGCAGCGCCAGGGGGGCCCTCGCCAACAATGAGCAGTTCTTC. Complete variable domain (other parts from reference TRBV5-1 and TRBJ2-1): KAGVTQTPRYLIKTRGQQVTLSCSPISGHRSVSWYQQTPGQGLQFLFEYFSETQRNKGNFPGRFSGRQFSNSRSEMNVSTLELGDSALYLCASSARGALANNEQFFGPGTRLTVL.

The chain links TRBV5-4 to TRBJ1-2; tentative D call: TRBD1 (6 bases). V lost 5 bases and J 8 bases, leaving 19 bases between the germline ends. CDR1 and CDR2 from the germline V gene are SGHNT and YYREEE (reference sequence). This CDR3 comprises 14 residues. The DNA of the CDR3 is TGTGCCAGCAGTTCGGACAGCCTCGTGGGGGGCTACACCTTC. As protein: CASSSDSLVGGYTF.

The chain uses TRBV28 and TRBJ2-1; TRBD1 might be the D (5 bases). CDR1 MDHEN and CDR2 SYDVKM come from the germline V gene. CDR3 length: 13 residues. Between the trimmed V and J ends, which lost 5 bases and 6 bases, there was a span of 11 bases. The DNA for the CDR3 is TGTGCCAGCAGTCAGGCAGGGATCAATGAGCAGTTCTTC. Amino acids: CASSQAGINEQFF.

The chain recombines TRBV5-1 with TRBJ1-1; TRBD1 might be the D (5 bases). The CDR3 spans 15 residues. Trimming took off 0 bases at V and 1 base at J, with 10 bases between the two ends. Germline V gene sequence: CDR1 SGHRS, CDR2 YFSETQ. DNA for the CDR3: TGCGCCAGCAGCTTGGCTACAGGAACGAACACTGAAGCTTTCTTT. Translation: CASSLATGTNTEAFF. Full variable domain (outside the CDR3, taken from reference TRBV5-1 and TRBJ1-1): KAGVTQTPRYLIKTRGQQVTLSCSPISGHRSVSWYQQTPGQGLQFLFEYFSETQRNKGNFPGRFSGRQFSNSRSEMNVSTLELGDSALYLCASSLATGTNTEAFFGQGTRLTVV.